This TCR beta chain was sequenced for a study of vaccination effects on CD4 cells after COVID-19. Overall study context: Samples from a couple of convalescent patients were given 16 days and one week before vaccination.

Expansion of antigen-specific CD4+ T cells with viral peptide pools was carried out by the ViraFEST assay before sequencing. Following culture for around 10 days, CD4+ T cells were isolated. It was between March and December 2020 that the person had a SARS-CoV-2 infection confirmed by PCR. Both day 3 and day 7 saw half the medium replaced with IL-2 medium. Study-wide findings and caveats: In the study, convalescent patients were few, and early post-infection timepoints were absent.

With regard to this clone: What it binds is unknown.

CDR1 SGHDN and CDR2 FVKESK come from the germline V gene. The CDR3 has 17 amino acids. Deletions cut 0 bases from V and 5 bases from J, with 17 bases between. Clones were read by immunoSEQ multiplex PCR, and TCRdb kept only the in-frame ones, dropping some. The sample includes more than 20,000 clones, roughly 77% of them seen just once. The sample consisted of CD4+ T cells from PBMCs cultured with HCoV-NL63 spike peptides, taken before COVID-19 vaccination. This chain uses TRBV14 with TRBJ1-3; D remains ambiguous. The clonotype originates from a human donor who had a prior SARS-CoV-2 infection. CDR3 bases: TGTGCCAGCAGCCAAGATAGGCCGGGGTTCCGTCGAAACACCATATATTTT. This sequence encodes CASSQDRPGFRRNTIYF.